This T cell receptor beta chain was profiled in a study of neurological immune-mediated disorders. Overall study findings and caveats: Private repertoires in all groups were suggested, as expanded clones shared no CDR3 amino acid sequences across subjects.

This clonotype was observed at least ten times. Its cognate antigen is unknown. The making of cDNA relied on 5'RACE with 10-nucleotide random UMIs. From 15-18 subjects, every sequencing run obtained over 190 million TCR-beta sequences. TCRdb ran MiXCR on the 5' RACE reads and lists one entry per CDR3 protein. The data show about 28,000 distinct CDR3 sequences, with more than 10% seen just once and 7.8% held by the top ten. Germline V gene sequence: CDR1 SGHTA, CDR2 FQGNSA. V gave up 1 base and J gave up 2 bases, with 11 bases separating them. CDR3 length: 15 residues. Sequenced material: PBMCs. The sequence derives from a man aged 60 to 75 in good health. The rearrangement uses TRBV7-2 and TRBJ2-5, with unresolved D. Here the CDR3 reads CASSLVGAIQETQYF. The CDR3 DNA follows: TGTGCCAGCAGCTTAGTTGGCGCTATTCAAGAGACCCAGTACTTC.